The 23 T cell receptor beta chains below all came from one sample that was sequenced in a study of cytomegalovirus exposure and HLA in healthy donors. The PCR made use of 60 Vbeta and 13 Jbeta primers. Sequencing was performed with immunoSEQ multiplex PCR; in TCRdb, only in-frame clones are kept and a portion is missing. Seen here are tens of thousands of clones, approximately 82% observed once, and the top ten hold less than 25%. Sample: PBMCs. These receptors were taken from a woman aged 40 to 50 in good health and CMV-seropositive.

The V and J genes are TRBV19 and TRBJ1-5; D might be TRBD1 (6 bases). CDR3 length: 15 amino acids. Trimming took off 1 base at V and 4 bases at J, with 11 bases between the two ends. Germline lookup yields CDR1 LNHDA and CDR2 SQIVND (reference sequence). CDR3 amino acids: CASSIVQGRNQPQHF. As DNA, the CDR3 is TGTGCCAGTAGTATAGTCCAGGGGCGGAATCAGCCCCAGCATTTT.

This chain connects TRBV15 to TRBJ1-2; D is perhaps TRBD1 (5 bases). Deletions cut 5 bases from V and 1 base from J, with 17 bases between. Per the germline V gene, CDR1 is LNHNV and CDR2 is YYDKDF (reference sequence). CDR3 length: 16 amino acids. CDR3 region: CATSSPRGGNNYGYTF. The CDR3 DNA reads as TGTGCCACCAGCTCCCCCCGGGGGGGGAATAACTATGGCTACACCTTC.

The chain joins TRBV19 to TRBJ2-5; D unresolved. The J call is doubtful: the DNA matches TRBJ2-7 better. This CDR3 spans 13 amino acids. Germline assignment: CDR1 LNHDA and CDR2 SQIVND (reference sequence). The CDR3 sequence is CASSINPFYEQYF. CDR3 DNA: TGTGCCAGTAGTATAAACCCATTCTACGAGCAGTACTTC.

The chain employs TRBV6-1 and TRBJ2-7, with a weak D call TRBD2 (7 bases). Germline V CDR1 and CDR2: MNHNS, SASEGT. The V end was cut by 6 bases, the J end by 6 bases, with 18 bases between. CDR3 size: 14 residues. CDR3: CASSGGSRGAEQYF. The CDR3 DNA follows: TGTGCCAGCAGCGGGGGGTCCCGGGGGGCCGAGCAGTACTTC.

This chain joins TRBV7-2 and TRBJ2-7; D unclear. Trimming removed 2 bases at V and 3 bases at J, with 11 bases between. Germline V gene data show CDR1 as SGHTA and CDR2 as FQGNSA. CDR3 length: 14 residues. CDR3 DNA sequence: TGTGCCAGCAGCTTAACCGAGGAGCGCTACGAGCAGTACTTC. Residues: CASSLTEERYEQYF. Looking up the rest from reference TRBV7-2 and TRBJ2-7 gives the full variable domain: GAGVSQSPSNKVTEKGKDVELRCDPISGHTALYWYRQSLGQGLEFLIYFQGNSAPDKSGLPSDRFSAERTGGSVSTLTIQRTQQEDSAVYLCASSLTEERYEQYFGPGTRLTVT.

The chain recombines TRBV20-1 with TRBJ2-7; tentatively, D is TRBD1 (6 bases). The V end lost 3 bases, the J end lost 6 bases, and 9 bases lay between the germline ends. The CDR3 covers 11 residues. Per the germline V gene, CDR1 is DFQATT and CDR2 is SNEGSKA (reference sequence). The CDR3 is CSASSGVEQYF. The CDR3 DNA reads as TGCAGTGCTAGTTCAGGGGTCGAGCAGTACTTC.

This chain connects TRBV27 to TRBJ2-1, with 7 bases fitting TRBD2. Germline CDR1 is MNHEY and CDR2 is SMNVEV (reference sequence). Losses at the gene ends were 2 bases for V and 9 bases for J; bases not matched to a gene: 19. The CDR3 loop spans 18 amino acids. The CDR3 here is CASSLISAWSGDIGEQFF. The CDR3 nucleotides read TGTGCCAGCAGTTTAATATCGGCTTGGAGCGGGGATATCGGTGAGCAGTTCTTC.

The CDR3, as DNA: TGCGCCAGCAGCCAAACACAGGGGAATAGCAATCAGCCCCAGCATTTT. The encoded protein is CASSQTQGNSNQPQHF. The chain uses TRBV4-1 and TRBJ1-5; 7 bases match TRBD1. The length of the CDR3 is 16 residues. The J segment lost 0 bases and the V segment lost 2 bases, leaving 4 bases of the junction unmatched. Germline CDR1 reads MGHRA; CDR2 reads YSYEKL.

The chain combines TRBV6-5 with TRBJ1-2, with 9 nucleotides matching TRBD1. Germline loops: CDR1 MNHEY, CDR2 SVGAGI. V shed 7 bases and J 4 bases; nucleotides not matched to a gene: 4. The CDR3 runs to 13 residues. The CDR3 DNA reads TGTGCCAGCACCCGGACAGGGGTCTATGGCTACACCTTC. Amino acids: CASTRTGVYGYTF.

This clone was found a few times. This chain joins TRBV2 and TRBJ1-6; 7 nucleotides align to TRBD1. This CDR3 has 20 amino acids. Germline CDR1 reads SNHLY; CDR2 reads FYNNEI. The V gene end was trimmed by 6 bases and the J gene end by 0 bases; junction bases not matched to a gene: 17. CDR3 in DNA: TGTGCCAGCAGCCCCCGGAGGATACAGGGGAGGAGCTCCTATAATTCACCCCTCCACTTT. It yields the protein CASSPRRIQGRSSYNSPLHF.

The V gene is TRBV5-1, the J gene TRBJ2-1, with 11 nucleotides matching TRBD2. From germline, CDR1 is SGHRS and CDR2 YFSETQ. This CDR3 has 14 residues. V lost 1 base and J lost 7; bases outside the gene matches: 1. CDR3 nucleotide sequence: TGCGCCAGCAGCTTGCGACTAGCGGGGAATGAGCAGTTCTTC. Translating gives CASSLRLAGNEQFF.

The CDR3 nucleotides are TGTGCCAGCAGCTCTAGCGGGGGGGCGTACGAGCAGTACTTC. This gives the protein CASSSSGGAYEQYF. This sequence joins TRBV7-2 and TRBJ2-7; 12 bases are shared with TRBD2. This CDR3 contains 14 residues. The J segment lost 4 bases and the V segment lost 4 bases, leaving 2 bases of the junction unmatched. In germline, CDR1 is SGHTA, CDR2 FQGNSA.

V usage is TRBV7-9 and J usage is TRBJ2-3; 7 bases are a match to TRBD2. The CDR3 has 16 residues. Germline CDR1 SEHNR, CDR2 FQNEAQ (reference sequence). V lost 7 bases, J lost 5 bases, and 15 bases stayed unmatched. CDR3 nucleotide sequence: TGTGCCAGCAACCCGATGCAAGGGCGGGGGTTAGATACGCAGTATTTT. Residues: CASNPMQGRGLDTQYF. Variable domain in full (rest from reference TRBV7-9 and TRBJ2-3): DTGVSQNPRHKITKRGQNVTFRCDPISEHNRLYWYRQTLGQGPEFLTYFQNEAQLEKSRLLSDRFSAERPKGSFSTLEIQRTEQGDSAMYLCASNPMQGRGLDTQYFGPGTRLTVL.

The genes are TRBV6-1 and TRBJ2-7; 7 bases agree with TRBD2. The V gene's germline CDR1 is MNHNS and CDR2 SASEGT. The V segment lost 0 bases and the J segment 2 bases; nucleotides outside the gene matches: 1. The CDR3 covers 14 residues. The CDR3 coding sequence is TGTGCCAGCAGTGAAGCGGGGGGGACCTACGAGCAGTACTTC. This sequence encodes CASSEAGGTYEQYF.

This chain joins TRBV18 and TRBJ1-1; 9 bases are shared with TRBD1. Germline lookup yields CDR1 KGHSH and CDR2 LQKENI. Trimming at V came to 6 bases and at J to 5 bases, leaving 4 bases not matched to a gene. The CDR3 has 13 residues. The CDR3 spells CASSRTGETEAFF. CDR3 sequence (DNA): TGTGCCAGCTCGCGGACAGGGGAAACTGAAGCTTTCTTT.

The J gene is TRBJ2-7, the V gene TRBV5-4; tentatively, D is TRBD2 (6 bases). The germline gives CDR1 SGHNT, CDR2 YYREEE (reference sequence). V lost 0 bases, J lost 4 bases, and 14 bases lay in between. CDR3 length equals 15 residues. CDR3 amino acids: CASSLGGDWRYEQYF. The CDR3, as DNA: TGTGCCAGCAGCTTGGGGGGGGACTGGCGGTACGAGCAGTACTTC.

CDR3 in amino acids: CASSTGTGFMNTEAFF. The CDR3, as DNA: TGTGCCAGCTCAACCGGGACAGGGTTTATGAACACTGAAGCTTTCTTT. The V gene is TRBV18, the J gene TRBJ1-1, with 9 bases matching TRBD1. CDR1 is KGHSH and CDR2 is LQKENI in the germline V gene. V was clipped by 5 bases and J by 0 bases; unmatched bases: 7. This CDR3 spans 16 amino acids.

This chain joins TRBV5-1 and TRBJ1-1, with D perhaps TRBD1 (6 bases). Germline V lookup: CDR1 SGHRS, CDR2 YFSETQ. CDR3 length: 14 residues. Trimming shortened V by 0 bases and J by 4 bases, and 10 bases separated the two germline ends. The CDR3 loop is CASSLGEQGTEAFF. CDR3 in DNA: TGCGCCAGCAGCTTGGGAGAACAGGGCACTGAAGCTTTCTTT.

V usage is TRBV23-1 and J usage is TRBJ2-7; D remains ambiguous. TRBV23-1 falls under the ORF class, with uncertain function. The CDR3 runs 14 residues. Trimming cost V 4 bases and J 4 bases, with 14 bases left between them. The CDR3 DNA sequence: TGCGCCAGCAGTCTTGGGCTCAGCTTGTACGAGCAGTACTTC. Translating it yields CASSLGLSLYEQYF.

The V gene is TRBV18, the J gene TRBJ1-1, with D perhaps matching TRBD1 (6 bases). This CDR3 has 14 amino acids. V was clipped by 5 bases and J by 1 base, with 11 bases between them. Germline V gene lookup returns CDR1 KGHSH and CDR2 LQKENI. The CDR3 region has the DNA TGTGCCAGCTCAGGACAGAGGGGGAACACTGAAGCTTTCTTT. Amino acids: CASSGQRGNTEAFF.

There are a few counts of this clone. The chain uses TRBV28 and TRBJ1-1; no clear D. Trimming cost V 4 bases and J 4 bases, with 7 bases left between them. Germline V gene lookup returns CDR1 MDHEN and CDR2 SYDVKM. The CDR3 is 12 amino acids. CDR3: CASSSPTTEAFF. CDR3 coding DNA: TGTGCCAGCAGTTCCCCTACCACTGAAGCTTTCTTT.

The chain is built from TRBV2 and TRBJ2-4; TRBD1 matches at 9 bases. Germline CDR1 is SNHLY and CDR2 is FYNNEI. CDR3 length: 14 residues. V was clipped by 7 bases and J by 7 bases; unmatched bases: 8. The CDR3 bases are TGTGCCAGCACTCCCGGACAGGGGTGGAACATTCAGTACTTC. This sequence encodes CASTPGQGWNIQYF.

The V and J genes are TRBV18 and TRBJ1-1; a weak D match, TRBD1 (5 bases). V was cut by 4 bases and J by 4 bases, with 13 bases left in between. This CDR3 spans 14 amino acids. Germline V CDR1 and CDR2: KGHSH, LQKENI. In DNA, the CDR3 is TGTGCCAGCTCACTCCCTGGGGGGTCCACTGAAGCTTTCTTT. Translated, it gives CASSLPGGSTEAFF.